This paragraph reports one T cell receptor (beta chain). The data derive from a study of control samples from healthy donors and cancer patients. Profiling relied on immunoSEQ multiplex PCR, and the TCRdb table lists in-frame clones only, not all of them. Seen here are around 72,000 clones, 75% to 90% observed once, and the top ten hold around 15%. The CDR3 is 15 residues long. The germline CDR1 and CDR2 sequences are SEHNR and FQNEAQ (reference sequence). Trimming cost V 5 bases and J 2 bases; bases outside gene matches: 7. This chain uses TRBV7-9 with TRBJ2-3, with 7 bases that match TRBD1. The sample consisted of blood. The sequence came from a man aged 45-60 years in good health. The CDR3 region has the DNA TGTGCCAGCAGCCTGGGACAGCTGAACACAGATACGCAGTATTTT. It specifies CASSLGQLNTDTQYF.